The present T cell receptor (beta chain) was sequenced within a study of blood T cell repertoires in COVID-19. In the study overall: Both acute and convalescent COVID-19 samples were obtained from the United States, Italy and Spain. The analysed material was cDNA or gDNA that came from T cells, B-cell-depleted T cells, or PBMCs.

V was shortened by 2 bases and J by 2 bases, with 9 bases between the two germline ends. The germline CDR1 and CDR2 sequences are LGHNA and YNFKEQ. The CDR3 covers 14 residues. Per the original data handling: Estimates of nucleated cell counts were drawn from the amplification of reference gene primers. Produced via immunoSEQ multiplex PCR; TCRdb's table is partial and in-frame only. V and J calls and clone size are as listed in that table; D and trimming were resolved from the DNA. This repertoire shows roughly 270,000 clones, approximately 85% found once; its top ten account for roughly 4.6%. The clonotype originates from a man between 50 and 59 years old with active or convalescent COVID-19. J is TRBJ1-1 and V is TRBV4-2; possibly TRBD1 for D (5 bases). The sequenced sample consisted of peripheral blood. CDR3 sequence: CASSQSRVNTEAFF. CDR3 nucleotides: TGTGCCAGCAGCCAATCCAGGGTAAACACTGAAGCTTTCTTT.